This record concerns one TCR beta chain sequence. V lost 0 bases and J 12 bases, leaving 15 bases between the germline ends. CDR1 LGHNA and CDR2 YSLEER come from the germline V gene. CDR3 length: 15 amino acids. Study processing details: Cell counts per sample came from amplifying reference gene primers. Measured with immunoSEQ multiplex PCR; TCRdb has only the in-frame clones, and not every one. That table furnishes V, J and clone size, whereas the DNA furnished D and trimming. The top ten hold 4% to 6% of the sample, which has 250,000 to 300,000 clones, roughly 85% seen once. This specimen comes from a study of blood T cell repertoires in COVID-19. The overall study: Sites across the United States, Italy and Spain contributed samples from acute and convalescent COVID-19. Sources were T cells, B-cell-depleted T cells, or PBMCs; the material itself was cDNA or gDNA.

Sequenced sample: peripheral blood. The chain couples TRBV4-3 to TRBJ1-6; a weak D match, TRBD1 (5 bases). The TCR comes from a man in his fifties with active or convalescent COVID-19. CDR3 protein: CASSQDGRGGEPLHF. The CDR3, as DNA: TGCGCCAGCAGCCAAGATGGGAGGGGAGGGGAACCCCTCCACTTT.